The clone carrying this TCR beta chain has a count of ten or more. Its antigen remains unknown. Diagnosis rested on symptoms, serum thyroxine and TRAb, thyroid ultrasound, and orbital computed tomography. These data originate in a study of T cells in Graves' hyperthyroidism and ophthalmopathy. For the study at large: Prior to any treatment, at the point of initial diagnosis, peripheral blood was collected.

This CDR3 has 17 amino acids. Trimming removed 2 bases from V and 6 bases from J; junction bases left unmatched: 13. CDR1 MDHEN and CDR2 SYDVKM come from the germline V gene. Researchers took RNA transcripts and amplified the TCR beta CDR3 regions from them. Carried out on the TCR CDR3, a first-round RT-PCR used the HTBI primer set. TCRdb processed the multiplex PCR reads anew with MiXCR; each CDR3 protein has one entry. The sample yields approximately 360,000 distinct CDR3 sequences, 15% to 18% seen once. Points from the study as a whole: Most expanded thyroid clonotypes above 0.001 recurred in blood.

J is TRBJ1-2 and V is TRBV28; the match to TRBD1 covers 9 bases. Sequenced material: blood. The TCR comes from a woman aged 18-35 years with Graves' hyperthyroidism that later progressed to Graves' ophthalmopathy. As DNA, the CDR3 is TGTGCCAGCAGTTTAGGAGCCGTTACAGGGGGCGTGGATGGCTACACCTTC. Translation gives CASSLGAVTGGVDGYTF.